Sequencing of this T cell receptor beta chain was carried out in a study of STAT5B mutations in CD4+ large granular lymphocyte leukemia. For the study at large: Among healthy donors, a particular HLA allele went with more CDR3 'QG' motifs.

A remark on this clone: Its antigen is not known.

CDR1 is KGHSH, CDR2 LQKENI, per germline. V lost 3 bases, J lost 0 bases, and 1 base stayed unmatched. The length of the CDR3 is 16 residues. Sequenced by immunoSEQ multiplex PCR; TCRdb stores in-frame clones only, minus some. Here the sample spans 30,000 to 35,000 clones, less than 70% being singletons. General observations from the study: TRBV06-family usage was enriched in top patient clones (8/27) versus controls (2/35). Around 25% of private leukemic clonotypes occurred rarely in other patients' non-leukemic repertoires.

The sample comprised CD4+ T cells from blood buffy coats. This receptor was identified in a human donor in good health. The chain recombines TRBV18 with TRBJ2-6; 8 nucleotides line up with TRBD2. The CDR3 here is CASSPRGGSGANVLTF. The CDR3 DNA is TGTGCCAGCTCACCCCGGGGGGGCTCTGGGGCCAACGTCCTGACTTTC. Combining the CDR3 with reference TRBV18 and TRBJ2-6 gives the whole variable domain NAGVMQNPRHLVRRRGQEARLRCSPMKGHSHVYWYRQLPEEGLKFMVYLQKENIIDESGMPKERFSAEFPKEGPSILRIQQVVRGDSAAYFCASSPRGGSGANVLTFGAGSRLTVL.